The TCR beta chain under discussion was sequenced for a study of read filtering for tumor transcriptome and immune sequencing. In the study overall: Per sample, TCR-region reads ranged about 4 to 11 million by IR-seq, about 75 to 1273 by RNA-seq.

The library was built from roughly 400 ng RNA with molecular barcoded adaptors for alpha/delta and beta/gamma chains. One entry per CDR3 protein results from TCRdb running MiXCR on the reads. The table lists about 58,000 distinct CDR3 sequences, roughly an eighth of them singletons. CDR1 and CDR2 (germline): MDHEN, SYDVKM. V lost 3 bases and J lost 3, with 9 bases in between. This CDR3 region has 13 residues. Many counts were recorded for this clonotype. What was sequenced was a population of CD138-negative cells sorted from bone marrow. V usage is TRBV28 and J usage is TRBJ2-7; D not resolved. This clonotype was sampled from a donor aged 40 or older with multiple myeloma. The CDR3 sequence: CASSLWQSYEQYF. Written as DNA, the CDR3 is TGTGCCAGCAGTTTGTGGCAGAGCTACGAGCAGTACTTC.